Presented here are 17 T cell receptor beta chains from one specimen sequenced in a study of blood T cell repertoires in COVID-19. TCRdb keeps only in-frame clones here, not all; method: immunoSEQ multiplex PCR. The data show hundreds of thousands of clones, with 87% seen just once and roughly 2% held by the top ten. What was sequenced was peripheral blood. These receptors originate from a woman aged 60 to 75 with COVID-19, enrolled during active disease.

This chain links TRBV13 with TRBJ2-7; D might be TRBD1 (5 bases). V lost 0 bases and J lost 5, with 20 bases in between. The CDR3 covers 17 residues. Germline loops: CDR1 PRHDT, CDR2 FYEKMQ (reference sequence). CDR3 bases: TGTGCCAGCAGCTTAGGAGGGCGACAGCCTGGGTTACACGAGCAGTACTTC. Amino acids: CASSLGGRQPGLHEQYF.

This clone was observed a single time. The chain recombines TRBV4-1 with TRBJ1-4; 11 bases are a match to TRBD1. The CDR3 runs 16 residues. CDR1 is MGHRA, CDR2 YSYEKL, per germline. V shed 2 bases, J shed 4 bases, and the junction held 3 bases outside the gene matches. The CDR3 spells CASSQPGQGDNEKLFF. CDR3 DNA: TGCGCCAGCAGCCAACCGGGACAGGGGGATAATGAAAAACTGTTTTTT.

This chain joins TRBV15 and TRBJ1-4; the D is unclear. The V end was cut by 0 bases, the J end by 7 bases, with 6 bases between. Looked up from germline, CDR1 is LNHNV and CDR2 is YYDKDF (reference sequence). The CDR3 is made up of 13 amino acids. For the CDR3, the DNA is TGTGCCACCAGCAGAGACCTCCCTGAAAAACTGTTTTTT. This codes for CATSRDLPEKLFF.

The rearrangement links TRBV18 to TRBJ1-6; 8 bases match TRBD1. Trimming cost V 5 bases and J 5 bases; bases outside gene matches: 2. CDR1 and CDR2 from the germline V gene are KGHSH and LQKENI. The CDR3 is 14 amino acids. The CDR3 here is CASSGTGNNSPLHF. The CDR3, as DNA: TGTGCCAGCTCAGGGACAGGAAATAATTCACCCCTCCACTTT.

The chain combines TRBV3-1 (or the pseudogene TRBV3-2) with TRBJ2-7, with 9 bases lining up with TRBD2. V shed 4 bases, J shed 4 bases, and the junction held 8 bases outside the gene matches. Germline CDR1 reads LGHDT; CDR2 reads YNNKEL (reference sequence). The CDR3 covers 15 residues. The CDR3 loop is CASSRRNSGGYEQYF. CDR3 coding DNA: TGTGCCAGCAGCCGTCGTAATAGCGGGGGTTACGAGCAGTACTTC.

The chain couples TRBV28 to TRBJ2-3; 10 nucleotides align to TRBD2. CDR1 and CDR2 from the germline V gene are MDHEN and SYDVKM. CDR3 length: 15 residues. Trimming at V came to 7 bases and at J to 4 bases, leaving 8 bases not matched to a gene. CDR3 DNA: TGTGCCAGCAAGGAGCTAGCGGGGGAATCAGATACGCAGTATTTT. Its protein product is CASKELAGESDTQYF.

The CDR3 DNA reads TGTGCCACCAGCAGAACAGGGAGAGAGACCCAGTACTTC. It translates to CATSRTGRETQYF. The chain links TRBV15 to TRBJ2-5; tentatively, D is TRBD1 (6 bases). This CDR3 has 13 residues. The V gene lost 2 bases and the J gene lost 4 bases, with 8 bases spanning the gap. Germline V gene data show CDR1 as LNHNV and CDR2 as YYDKDF (reference sequence).

This chain links TRBV4-1 with TRBJ2-7; 11 nucleotides agree with TRBD2. The CDR3 consists of 16 residues. Germline CDR1 reads MGHRA; CDR2 reads YSYEKL. Losses at the gene ends were 5 bases for V and 3 bases for J; bases not matched to a gene: 9. This CDR3 reads CASSTSTSGAYYEQYF. The CDR3 nucleotides are TGCGCCAGCAGCACCTCGACTAGCGGGGCTTACTACGAGCAGTACTTC.

This clone was recorded a few times. This sequence joins TRBV6-5 and TRBJ1-5, with D tentatively TRBD1 (5 bases). The CDR3 contains 13 residues. Trimming took 8 bases from V and 0 from J, leaving 8 bases between them. The V gene's germline CDR1 is MNHEY and CDR2 SVGAGI. CDR3 residues: CASLDNSNQPQHF. The CDR3 DNA is TGTGCCAGCCTGGACAATAGCAATCAGCCCCAGCATTTT.

This clone was seen a handful of times. The gene calls are TRBV27 and TRBJ1-6; D possibly corresponds to TRBD1 (6 bases). Germline CDR1 and CDR2: MNHEY and SMNVEV (reference sequence). Between the trimmed V and J ends, which lost 3 bases and 10 bases, there was a span of 7 bases. The CDR3 is 12 amino acids. CDR3 protein: CASSFRGSPLHF. In DNA form, the CDR3 reads TGTGCCAGCAGTTTCAGGGGCTCACCCCTCCACTTT.

The chain joins TRBV4-1 to TRBJ1-1; D remains unclear. Germline V gene lookup returns CDR1 MGHRA and CDR2 YSYEKL. The V end lost 2 bases, the J end lost 1 base, and 11 bases lay between the germline ends. The CDR3 length is 15 residues. CDR3 in DNA: TGCGCCAGCAGCCAACCCTCCCGGGGGAACACTGAAGCTTTCTTT. It translates to CASSQPSRGNTEAFF.

The CDR3 loop reads CAGPGQMNTEAFF. In nucleotides, the CDR3 is TGTGCCGGTCCGGGACAGATGAACACTGAAGCTTTCTTT. The chain employs TRBV18 and TRBJ1-1; 7 positions match TRBD1. V lost 11 bases and J lost 0; bases outside the gene matches: 6. The germline gives CDR1 KGHSH, CDR2 LQKENI. The length of the CDR3 is 13 residues.

The chain links TRBV2 to TRBJ1-2; D perhaps matches TRBD1 (5 bases). The CDR3 length is 13 residues. V shed 7 bases and J shed 1 base, with 10 bases lying between them. Germline CDR1 is SNHLY and CDR2 is FYNNEI. The CDR3 DNA is TGTGCCAGCACCCAGGGTGTTAACTATGGCTACACCTTC. Its protein product is CASTQGVNYGYTF. Supplemented by reference TRBV2 and TRBJ1-2, the full variable domain reads EPEVTQTPSHQVTQMGQEVILRCVPISNHLYFYWYRQILGQKVEFLVSFYNNEISEKSEIFDDQFSVERPDGSNFTLKIRSTKLEDSAMYFCASTQGVNYGYTFGSGTRLTVV.

This sequence joins TRBV3-1 (or the pseudogene TRBV3-2) and TRBJ1-2; D is unclear. Trimming took 3 bases from V and 8 from J, leaving 16 bases between them. The CDR3 is 14 residues long. Per germline, CDR1 LGHDT and CDR2 YNNKEL (reference sequence). CDR3 in DNA: TGTGCCAGCAGCCATTTGGGGAGAGGAGACGGCTACACCTTC. This sequence encodes CASSHLGRGDGYTF.

This chain joins TRBV20-1 and TRBJ2-6; perhaps TRBD1 as D (6 bases). Germline values: CDR1 DFQATT, CDR2 SNEGSKA (reference sequence). Trimming removed 3 bases from V and 4 bases from J, with 10 bases in between. The length of the CDR3 is 14 residues. CDR3 nucleotide sequence: TGCAGTGCTAGTATGGGGACAGGGGCCAACGTCCTGACTTTC. Its translation: CSASMGTGANVLTF.

Details on this clone: Other DNA variants within this sample encode the same CDR3. The chain is built from TRBV6-4 and TRBJ2-2, with TRBD1 matching 12 bases. The junction had 0 bases not matched to a gene; V was cut back by 6 bases and J by 4 bases. The length of the CDR3 is 14 residues. CDR1 and CDR2 (germline): MRHNA, SNTAGT. CDR3 bases: TGTGCCAGCAGGGGACAGGGGGCCACCGGGGAGCTGTTTTTT. It specifies CASRGQGATGELFF.

The genes are TRBV6-2 or TRBV6-3 and TRBJ2-4; 8 bases map to TRBD1. CDR3 length equals 18 residues. J was trimmed by 3 bases and V by 4 bases; bases with no gene match: 14. The germline gives CDR1 MNHEY, CDR2 SVGEGT. CDR3 bases: TGTGCCAGCAGTTCCCGTTTATTCGGACAGGGAAGCAAAAACATTCAGTACTTC. As protein: CASSSRLFGQGSKNIQYF.